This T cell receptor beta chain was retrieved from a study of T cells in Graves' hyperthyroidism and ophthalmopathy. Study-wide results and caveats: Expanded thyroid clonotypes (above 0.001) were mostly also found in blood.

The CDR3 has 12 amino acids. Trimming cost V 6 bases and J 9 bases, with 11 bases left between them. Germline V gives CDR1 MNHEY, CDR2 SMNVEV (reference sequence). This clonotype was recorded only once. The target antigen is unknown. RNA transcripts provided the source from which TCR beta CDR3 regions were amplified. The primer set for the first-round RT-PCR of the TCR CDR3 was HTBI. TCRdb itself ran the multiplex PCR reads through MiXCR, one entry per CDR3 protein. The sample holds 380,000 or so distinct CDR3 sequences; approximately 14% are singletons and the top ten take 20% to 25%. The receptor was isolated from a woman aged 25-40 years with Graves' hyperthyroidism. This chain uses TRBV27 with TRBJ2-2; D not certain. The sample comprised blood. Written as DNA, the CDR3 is TGTGCCAGCAGGTCGGGTACCAGGGAGCTGTTTTTT. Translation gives CASRSGTRELFF.